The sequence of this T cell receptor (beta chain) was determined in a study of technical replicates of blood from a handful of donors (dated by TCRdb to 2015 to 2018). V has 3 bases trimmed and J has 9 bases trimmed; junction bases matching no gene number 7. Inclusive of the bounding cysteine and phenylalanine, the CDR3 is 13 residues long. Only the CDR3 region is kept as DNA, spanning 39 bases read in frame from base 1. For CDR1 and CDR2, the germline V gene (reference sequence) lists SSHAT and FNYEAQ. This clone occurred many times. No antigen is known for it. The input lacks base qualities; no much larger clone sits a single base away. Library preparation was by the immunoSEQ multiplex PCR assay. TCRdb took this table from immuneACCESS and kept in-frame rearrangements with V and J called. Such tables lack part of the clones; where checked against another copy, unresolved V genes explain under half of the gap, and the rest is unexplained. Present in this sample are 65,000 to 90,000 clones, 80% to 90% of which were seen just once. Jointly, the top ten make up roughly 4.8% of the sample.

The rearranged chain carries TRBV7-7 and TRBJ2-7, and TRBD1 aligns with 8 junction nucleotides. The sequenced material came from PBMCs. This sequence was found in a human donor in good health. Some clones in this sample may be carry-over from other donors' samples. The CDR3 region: CASSLTQGAGQYF. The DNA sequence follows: TGTGCCAGCAGCTTGACTCAGGGGGCAGGGCAGTACTTC.